The T cell receptor (beta chain) under discussion was sequenced for a study of T cells after posttransplantation cyclophosphamide. Study conclusions and caveats: Donor-recipient repertoire similarity was low at 1-2 months, rising over year one.

This clone was seen ten or more times. Its antigen remains unidentified. Cyclophosphamide on days +3 and +4 followed busulfan-fludarabine conditioning and a marrow graft. V lost 4 bases and J 7 bases, leaving 19 bases between the germline ends. This CDR3 comprises 16 residues. CDR1 is LNHDA and CDR2 is SQIVND in the germline V gene (reference sequence). Libraries were prepared by immunoSEQ multiplex PCR; TCRdb keeps only in-frame clonotypes and omits some of them. Listed for the sample are about 5,400 clones, none seen a single time. This specimen consisted of PBMCs, obtained after allogeneic stem cell transplant with posttransplant cyclophosphamide. The TCR comes from a female patient in her 30s who received an allogeneic stem cell transplant from an unrelated donor, was CMV-positive, and had acute and chronic GVHD. Part of the T cell pool may stem from the graft donor. V and J are TRBV19 and TRBJ2-2; D is perhaps TRBD1 (5 bases). CDR3 nucleotides: TGTGCCAGTAGTAAGTCTATAGGGGTCGTTGGCGGGGAGCTGTTTTTT. This encodes CASSKSIGVVGGELFF.